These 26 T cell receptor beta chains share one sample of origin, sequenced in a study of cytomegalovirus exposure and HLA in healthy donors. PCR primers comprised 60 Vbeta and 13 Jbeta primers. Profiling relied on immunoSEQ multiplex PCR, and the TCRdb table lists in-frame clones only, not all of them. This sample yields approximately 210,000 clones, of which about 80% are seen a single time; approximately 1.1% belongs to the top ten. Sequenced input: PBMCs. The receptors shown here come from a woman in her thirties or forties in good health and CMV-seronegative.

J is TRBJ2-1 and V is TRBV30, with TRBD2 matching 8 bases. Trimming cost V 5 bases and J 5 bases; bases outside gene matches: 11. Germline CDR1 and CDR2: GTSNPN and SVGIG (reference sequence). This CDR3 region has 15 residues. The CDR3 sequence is CAWAFVGLGDNEQFF. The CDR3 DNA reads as TGTGCCTGGGCTTTTGTGGGACTAGGGGACAATGAGCAGTTCTTC.

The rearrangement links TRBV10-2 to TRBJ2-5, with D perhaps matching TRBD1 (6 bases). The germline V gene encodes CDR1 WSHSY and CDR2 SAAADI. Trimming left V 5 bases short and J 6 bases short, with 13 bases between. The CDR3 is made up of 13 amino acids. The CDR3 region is CASSRGRGKTQYF. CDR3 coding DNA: TGCGCCAGCAGTCGCGGCAGGGGCAAGACCCAGTACTTC.

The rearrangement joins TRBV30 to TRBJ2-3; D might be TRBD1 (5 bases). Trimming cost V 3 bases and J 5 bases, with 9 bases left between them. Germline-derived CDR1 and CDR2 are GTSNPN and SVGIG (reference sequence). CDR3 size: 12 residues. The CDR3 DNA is TGTGCCTGGAGAGGGGATCGAGATACGCAGTATTTT. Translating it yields CAWRGDRDTQYF.

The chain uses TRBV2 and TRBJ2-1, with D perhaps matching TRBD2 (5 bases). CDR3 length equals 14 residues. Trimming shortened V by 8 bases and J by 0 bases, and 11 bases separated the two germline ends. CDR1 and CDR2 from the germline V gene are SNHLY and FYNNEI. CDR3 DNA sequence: TGTGCCAGCGTAGCGCCCTCCTCCTACAATGAGCAGTTCTTC. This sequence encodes CASVAPSSYNEQFF.

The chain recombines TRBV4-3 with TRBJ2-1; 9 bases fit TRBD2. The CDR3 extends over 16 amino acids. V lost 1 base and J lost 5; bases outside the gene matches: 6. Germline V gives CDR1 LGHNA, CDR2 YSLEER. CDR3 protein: CASSQGFSGSNNEQFF. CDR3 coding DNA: TGCGCCAGCAGCCAAGGATTTAGCGGGAGTAACAATGAGCAGTTCTTC.

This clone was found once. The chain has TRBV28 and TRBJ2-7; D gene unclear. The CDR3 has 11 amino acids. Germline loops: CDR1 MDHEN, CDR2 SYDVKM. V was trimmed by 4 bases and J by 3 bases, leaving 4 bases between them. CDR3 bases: TGTGCCAGCAGTTCATACTACGAGCAGTACGTC. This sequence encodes CASSSYYEQYV.

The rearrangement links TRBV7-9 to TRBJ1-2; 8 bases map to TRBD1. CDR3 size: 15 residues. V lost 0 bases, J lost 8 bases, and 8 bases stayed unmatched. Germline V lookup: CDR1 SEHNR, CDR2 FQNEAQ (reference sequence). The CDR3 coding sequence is TGTGCCAGCAGCTTAGCGTCCCACAGGGGGGAAGGCTACACCTTC. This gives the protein CASSLASHRGEGYTF.

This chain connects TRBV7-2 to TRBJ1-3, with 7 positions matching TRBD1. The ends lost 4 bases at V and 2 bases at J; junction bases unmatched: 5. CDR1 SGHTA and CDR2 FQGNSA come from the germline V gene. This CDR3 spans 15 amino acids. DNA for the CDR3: TGTGCCAGCAGCTCACTCGGACAGGCTGGAAACACCATATATTTT. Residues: CASSSLGQAGNTIYF.

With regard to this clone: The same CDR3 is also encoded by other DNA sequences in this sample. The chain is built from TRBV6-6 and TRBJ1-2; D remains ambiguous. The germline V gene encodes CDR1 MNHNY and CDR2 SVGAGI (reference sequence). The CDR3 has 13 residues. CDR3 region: CASVGEEGYGYTF. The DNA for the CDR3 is TGTGCTAGCGTCGGTGAGGAGGGCTATGGCTACACCTTC.

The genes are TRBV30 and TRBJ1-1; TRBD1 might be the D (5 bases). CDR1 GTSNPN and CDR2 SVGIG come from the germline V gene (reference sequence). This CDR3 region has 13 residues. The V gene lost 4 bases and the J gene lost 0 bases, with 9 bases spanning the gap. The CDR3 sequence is CAWNVGVNTEAFF. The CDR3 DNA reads TGTGCCTGGAACGTAGGGGTGAACACTGAAGCTTTCTTT.

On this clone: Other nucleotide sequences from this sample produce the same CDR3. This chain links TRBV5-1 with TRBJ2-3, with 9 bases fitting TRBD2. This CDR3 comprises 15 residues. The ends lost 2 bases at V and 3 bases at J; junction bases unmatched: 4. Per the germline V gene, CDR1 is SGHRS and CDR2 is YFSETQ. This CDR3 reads CASSLAGGRTDTQYF. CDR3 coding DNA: TGCGCCAGCAGCTTAGCGGGAGGTCGGACAGATACGCAGTATTTT.

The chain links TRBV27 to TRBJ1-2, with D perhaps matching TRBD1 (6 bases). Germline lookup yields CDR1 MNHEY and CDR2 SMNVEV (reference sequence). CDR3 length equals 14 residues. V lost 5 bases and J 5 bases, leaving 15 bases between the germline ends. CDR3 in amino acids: CASSPDSAGYGYTF. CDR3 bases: TGTGCCAGCAGTCCGGACAGTGCTGGGTATGGCTACACCTTC.

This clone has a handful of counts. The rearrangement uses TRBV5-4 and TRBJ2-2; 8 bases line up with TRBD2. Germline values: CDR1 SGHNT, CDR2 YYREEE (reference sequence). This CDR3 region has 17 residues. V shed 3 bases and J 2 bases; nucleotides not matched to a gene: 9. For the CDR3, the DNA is TGTGCCAGCAGCTCAATGGGAACTAGCGGAAACACCGGGGAGCTGTTTTTT. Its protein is CASSSMGTSGNTGELFF.

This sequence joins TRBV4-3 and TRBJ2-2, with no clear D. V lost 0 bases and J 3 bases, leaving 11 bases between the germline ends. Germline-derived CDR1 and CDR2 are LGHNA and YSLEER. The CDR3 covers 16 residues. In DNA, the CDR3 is TGCGCCAGCAGCCAAGAAAGTAGACTTCACACCGGGGAGCTGTTTTTT. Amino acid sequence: CASSQESRLHTGELFF.

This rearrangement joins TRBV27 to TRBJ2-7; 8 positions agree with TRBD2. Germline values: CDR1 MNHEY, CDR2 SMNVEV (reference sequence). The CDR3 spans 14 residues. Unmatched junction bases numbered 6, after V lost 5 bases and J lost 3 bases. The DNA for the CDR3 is TGTGCCAGCAGTAAACCGGGACTAGACTACGAGCAGTACTTC. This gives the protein CASSKPGLDYEQYF.

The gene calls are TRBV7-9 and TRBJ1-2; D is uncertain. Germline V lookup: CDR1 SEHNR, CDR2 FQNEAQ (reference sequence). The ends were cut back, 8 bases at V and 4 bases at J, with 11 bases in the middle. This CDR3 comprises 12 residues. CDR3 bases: TGTGCCAGCCTGCCGGAGACCTATGGCTACACCTTC. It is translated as CASLPETYGYTF.

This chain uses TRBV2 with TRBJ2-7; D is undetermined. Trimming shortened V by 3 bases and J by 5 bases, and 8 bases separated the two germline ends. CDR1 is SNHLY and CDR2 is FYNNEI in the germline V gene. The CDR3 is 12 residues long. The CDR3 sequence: CASSDNIDEQYF. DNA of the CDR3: TGTGCCAGCAGTGATAATATTGACGAGCAGTACTTC.

The CDR3 protein is CASSLGRTGGWETQYF. The CDR3 coding sequence is TGTGCCAGCAGCTTAGGGCGGACAGGGGGTTGGGAGACCCAGTACTTC. The chain uses TRBV7-3 and TRBJ2-5; 10 bases map to TRBD1. V lost 2 bases, J lost 5 bases, and 8 bases stayed unmatched. The CDR3 contains 16 residues. Germline V gene sequence: CDR1 SGHTA, CDR2 FQGTGA.

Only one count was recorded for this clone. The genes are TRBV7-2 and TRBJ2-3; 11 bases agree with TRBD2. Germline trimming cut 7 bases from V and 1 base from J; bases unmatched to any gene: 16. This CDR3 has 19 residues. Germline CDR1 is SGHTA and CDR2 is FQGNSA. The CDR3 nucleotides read TGTGCCAGCACTCCCGGGGGTCTAGCGGGAGGTTTTGGCACAGATACGCAGTATTTT. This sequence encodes CASTPGGLAGGFGTDTQYF.

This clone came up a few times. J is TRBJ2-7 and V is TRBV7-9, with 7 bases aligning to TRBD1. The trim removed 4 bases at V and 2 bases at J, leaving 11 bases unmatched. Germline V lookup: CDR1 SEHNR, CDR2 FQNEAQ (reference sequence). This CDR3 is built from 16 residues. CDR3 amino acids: CASSSFSRDSPYEQYF. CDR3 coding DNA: TGTGCCAGCAGCTCATTTTCTCGGGACAGCCCCTACGAGCAGTACTTC. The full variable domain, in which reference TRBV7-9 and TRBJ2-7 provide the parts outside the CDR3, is DTGVSQNPRHKITKRGQNVTFRCDPISEHNRLYWYRQTLGQGPEFLTYFQNEAQLEKSRLLSDRFSAERPKGSFSTLEIQRTEQGDSAMYLCASSSFSRDSPYEQYFGPGTRLTVT.

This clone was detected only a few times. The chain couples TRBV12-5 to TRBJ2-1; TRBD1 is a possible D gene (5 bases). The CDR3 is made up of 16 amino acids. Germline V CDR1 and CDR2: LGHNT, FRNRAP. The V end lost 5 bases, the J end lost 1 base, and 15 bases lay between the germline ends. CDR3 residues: CASGPTTAGSYNEQFF. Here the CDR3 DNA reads TGTGCTAGTGGTCCCACGACAGCTGGATCCTACAATGAGCAGTTCTTC.

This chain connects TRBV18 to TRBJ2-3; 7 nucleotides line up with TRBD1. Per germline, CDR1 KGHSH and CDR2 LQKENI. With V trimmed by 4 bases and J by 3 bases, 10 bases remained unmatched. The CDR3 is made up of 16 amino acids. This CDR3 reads CASSRSSGTATDTQYF. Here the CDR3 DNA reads TGTGCCAGCTCACGATCGTCCGGGACAGCAACAGATACGCAGTATTTT.

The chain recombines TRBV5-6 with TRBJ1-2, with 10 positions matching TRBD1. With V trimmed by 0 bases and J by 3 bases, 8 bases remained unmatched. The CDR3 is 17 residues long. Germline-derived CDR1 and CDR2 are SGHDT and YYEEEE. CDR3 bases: TGTGCCAGCAGCTTGGTTGGGACAGGGGCCCCTTACTATGGCTACACCTTC. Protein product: CASSLVGTGAPYYGYTF.

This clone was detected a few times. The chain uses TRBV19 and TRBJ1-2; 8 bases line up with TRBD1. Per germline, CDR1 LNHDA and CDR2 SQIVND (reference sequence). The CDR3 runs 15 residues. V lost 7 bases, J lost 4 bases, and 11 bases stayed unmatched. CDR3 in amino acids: CASTKQGGESYGYTF. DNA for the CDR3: TGTGCCAGTACCAAACAGGGGGGTGAAAGCTATGGCTACACCTTC.

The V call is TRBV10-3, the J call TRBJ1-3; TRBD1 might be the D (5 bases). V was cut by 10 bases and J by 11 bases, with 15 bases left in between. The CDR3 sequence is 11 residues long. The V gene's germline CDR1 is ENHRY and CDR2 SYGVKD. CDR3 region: CATTPGGAIYF. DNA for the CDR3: TGTGCCACCACTCCTGGGGGGGCCATATATTTT.

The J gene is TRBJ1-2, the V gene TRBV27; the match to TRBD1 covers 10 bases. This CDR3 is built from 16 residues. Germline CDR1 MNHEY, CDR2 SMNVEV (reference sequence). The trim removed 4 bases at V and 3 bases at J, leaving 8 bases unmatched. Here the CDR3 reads CASSSGPGTGDYGYTF. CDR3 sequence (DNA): TGTGCCAGCAGTTCCGGGCCCGGGACAGGGGACTATGGCTACACCTTC.